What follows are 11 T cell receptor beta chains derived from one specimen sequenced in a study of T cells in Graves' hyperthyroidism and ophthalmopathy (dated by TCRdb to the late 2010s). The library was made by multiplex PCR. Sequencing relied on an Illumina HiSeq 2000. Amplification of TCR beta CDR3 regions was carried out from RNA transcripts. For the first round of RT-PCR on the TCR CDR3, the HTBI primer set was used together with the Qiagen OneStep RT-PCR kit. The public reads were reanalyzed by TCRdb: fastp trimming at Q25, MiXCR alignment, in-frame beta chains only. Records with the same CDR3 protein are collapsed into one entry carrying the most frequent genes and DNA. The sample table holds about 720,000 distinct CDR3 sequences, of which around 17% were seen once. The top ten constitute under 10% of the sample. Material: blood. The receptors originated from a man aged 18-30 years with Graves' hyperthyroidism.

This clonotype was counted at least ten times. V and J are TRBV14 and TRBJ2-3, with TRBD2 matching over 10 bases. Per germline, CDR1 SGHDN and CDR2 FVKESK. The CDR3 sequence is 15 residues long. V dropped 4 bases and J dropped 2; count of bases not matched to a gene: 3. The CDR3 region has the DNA TGTGCCAGCAGCCGGACTAGCGGATACACAGATACGCAGTATTTT. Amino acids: CASSRTSGYTDTQYF.

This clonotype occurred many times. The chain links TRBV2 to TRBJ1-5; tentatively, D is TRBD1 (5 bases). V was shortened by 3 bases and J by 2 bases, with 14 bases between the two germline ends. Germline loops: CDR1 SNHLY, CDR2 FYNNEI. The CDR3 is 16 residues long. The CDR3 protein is CASSEAVREGNQPQHF. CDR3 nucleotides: TGTGCCAGCAGTGAGGCTGTCAGGGAGGGCAATCAGCCCCAGCATTTT.

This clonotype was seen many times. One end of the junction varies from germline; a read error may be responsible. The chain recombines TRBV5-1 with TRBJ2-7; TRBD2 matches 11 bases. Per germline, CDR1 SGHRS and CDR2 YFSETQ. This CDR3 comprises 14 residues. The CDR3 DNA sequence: TGTGCCAGCAGCCAAGGGACTAGCGGATACGAGCAGTACTTC. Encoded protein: CASSQGTSGYEQYF. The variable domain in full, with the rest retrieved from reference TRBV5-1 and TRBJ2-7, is KAGVTQTPRYLIKTRGQQVTLSCSPISGHRSVSWYQQTPGQGLQFLFEYFSETQRNKGNFPGRFSGRQFSNSRSEMNVSTLELGDSALYLCASSQGTSGYEQYFGPGTRLTVT.

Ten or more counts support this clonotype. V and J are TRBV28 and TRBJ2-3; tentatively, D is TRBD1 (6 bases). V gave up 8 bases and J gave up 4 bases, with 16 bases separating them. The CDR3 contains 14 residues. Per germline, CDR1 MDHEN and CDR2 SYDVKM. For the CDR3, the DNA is TGTGCCAGCGGCCACAGGGTTAGCCCAGATACGCAGTATTTT. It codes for CASGHRVSPDTQYF.

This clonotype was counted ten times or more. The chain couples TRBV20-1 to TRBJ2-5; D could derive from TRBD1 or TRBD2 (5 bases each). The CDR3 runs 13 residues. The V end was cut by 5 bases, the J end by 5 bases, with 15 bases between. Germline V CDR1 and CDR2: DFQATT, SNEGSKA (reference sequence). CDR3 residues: CSALPGTGETQYF. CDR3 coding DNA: TGCAGTGCTCTCCCCGGGACGGGGGAGACCCAGTACTTC.

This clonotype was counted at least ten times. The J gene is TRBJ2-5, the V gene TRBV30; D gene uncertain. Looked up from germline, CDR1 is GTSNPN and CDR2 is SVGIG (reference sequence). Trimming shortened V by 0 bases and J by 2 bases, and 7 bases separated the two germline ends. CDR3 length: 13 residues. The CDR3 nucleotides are TGTGCCTGGAGTGTACTTAGTCAAGAGACCCAGTACTTC. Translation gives CAWSVLSQETQYF.

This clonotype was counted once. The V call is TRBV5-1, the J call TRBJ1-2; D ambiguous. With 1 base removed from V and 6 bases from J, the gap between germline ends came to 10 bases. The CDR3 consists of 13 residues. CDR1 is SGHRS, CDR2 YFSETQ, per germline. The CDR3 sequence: CASSLQRVDGYTF. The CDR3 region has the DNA TGCGCCAGCAGCTTGCAAAGGGTGGATGGCTACACCTTC.

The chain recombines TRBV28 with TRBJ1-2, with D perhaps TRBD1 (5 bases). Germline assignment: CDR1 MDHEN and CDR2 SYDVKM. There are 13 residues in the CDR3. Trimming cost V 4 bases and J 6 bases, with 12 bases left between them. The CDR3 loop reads CASSWGSLHGYTF. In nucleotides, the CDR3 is TGTGCCAGCAGTTGGGGCTCTCTGCATGGCTACACCTTC.

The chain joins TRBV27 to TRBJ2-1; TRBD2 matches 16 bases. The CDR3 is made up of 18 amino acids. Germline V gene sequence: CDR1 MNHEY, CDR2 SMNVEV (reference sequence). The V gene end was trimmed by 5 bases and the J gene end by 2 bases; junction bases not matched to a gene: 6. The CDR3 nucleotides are TGTGCCAGCAGTACCGCCGGGACTAGCGGGAGGGCCTACAATGAGCAGTTCTTC. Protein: CASSTAGTSGRAYNEQFF.

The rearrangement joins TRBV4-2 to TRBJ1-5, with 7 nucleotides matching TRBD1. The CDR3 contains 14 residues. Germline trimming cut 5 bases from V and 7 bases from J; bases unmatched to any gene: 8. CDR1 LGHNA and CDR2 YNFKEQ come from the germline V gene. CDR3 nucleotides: TGTGCCAGCAGCTCTCGGGACAGCAGACAGCCCCAGCATTTT. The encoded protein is CASSSRDSRQPQHF.

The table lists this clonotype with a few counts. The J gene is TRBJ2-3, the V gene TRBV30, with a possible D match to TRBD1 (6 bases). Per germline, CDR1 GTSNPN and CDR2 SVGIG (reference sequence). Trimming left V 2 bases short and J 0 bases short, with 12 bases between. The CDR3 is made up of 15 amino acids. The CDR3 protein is CAWSYGQFSTDTQYF. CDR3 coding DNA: TGTGCCTGGAGTTACGGACAGTTTAGCACAGATACGCAGTATTTT.